This paragraph reports one T cell receptor (beta chain). The sample originates from a study of T cell changes during pregnancy in multiple sclerosis. The CDR3 contains 13 residues. J gave up 2 bases and V 8 bases, and 4 bases lay outside the gene matches. Germline-derived CDR1 and CDR2 are MNHNS and SASEGT. Libraries were prepared by immunoSEQ multiplex PCR; TCRdb keeps only in-frame clonotypes and omits some of them. This sample has around 63,000 clones, with roughly 94% found just once. The sequence derives from a female donor with multiple sclerosis, enrolled in a pregnancy study. The sample in question was peripheral blood, obtained after pregnancy. V is TRBV6-1 and J is TRBJ2-3; 7 bases fit TRBD1. As DNA, the CDR3 is TGTGCCAGCCGACAGGGACACACAGATACGCAGTATTTT. This codes for CASRQGHTDTQYF.